The subject of this entry is one T cell receptor (beta chain). These data originate in a study of blood T cell repertoires in COVID-19. Produced via immunoSEQ multiplex PCR; TCRdb's table is partial and in-frame only. This sample has 120,000 to 150,000 clones, with almost 85% found just once. This CDR3 is 16 amino acids long. V was pared by 3 bases and J by 7 bases, with 9 bases of the junction left unmatched. In germline, CDR1 is MGHRA, CDR2 YSYEKL. The chain carries TRBV4-1 and TRBJ2-1; 10 bases map to TRBD2. The origin of this receptor is a man between 35 and 55 years old with acute COVID-19. The sequencing input was PBMCs or T cells enriched from blood (not recorded which). The CDR3 nucleotides read TGCGCCAGCAGCCAGGAATTAGCGGGGGGTTGGAATGAGCAGTTCTTC. Translated, it gives CASSQELAGGWNEQFF.